Listed here are 6 T cell receptor beta chains from one sample, sequenced in a study of STAT5B mutations in CD4+ large granular lymphocyte leukemia. Assay: immunoSEQ multiplex PCR; the TCRdb copy retains only in-frame clones and omits some. Of approximately 30,000 clones detected, about 89% appear once; the ten largest clones hold 0.4% to 0.5%. Sequenced input: CD4+ T cells from blood buffy coats. The source is a human donor in good health.

The gene calls are TRBV19 and TRBJ2-4; the match to TRBD1 covers 7 bases. Germline values: CDR1 LNHDA, CDR2 SQIVND (reference sequence). Trimming took 3 bases from V and 4 from J; bases not matched to a gene: 3. The CDR3 covers 14 residues. For the CDR3, the DNA is TGTGCCAGTAGTATTCCGGGACAGAAAAACATTCAGTACTTC. It yields the protein CASSIPGQKNIQYF.

Only one count was recorded for this clone. The chain is built from TRBV7-8 and TRBJ2-5; TRBD2 agrees at 7 bases. Germline CDR1 and CDR2: SGHVS and FQNEAQ. Trimming cost V 2 bases and J 3 bases; bases outside gene matches: 12. CDR3 length equals 17 residues. As DNA, the CDR3 is TGTGCCAGCAGCTTAATTGGGAGCGGGACCTGGGAAGAGACCCAGTACTTC. Its translation is CASSLIGSGTWEETQYF. Variable domain in full (rest from reference TRBV7-8 and TRBJ2-5): GAGVSQSPRYKVAKRGQDVALRCDPISGHVSLFWYQQALGQGPEFLTYFQNEAQLDKSGLPSDRFFAERPEGSVSTLKIQRTQQEDSAVYLCASSLIGSGTWEETQYFGPGTRLLVL.

The chain joins TRBV18 to TRBJ1-2; 7 bases are a match to TRBD1. V was clipped by 3 bases and J by 5 bases; unmatched bases: 3. Germline-derived CDR1 and CDR2 are KGHSH and LQKENI. The CDR3 extends over 13 amino acids. CDR3 nucleotides: TGTGCCAGCTCACCCGGGACAGAATATGGCTACACCTTC. Translating gives CASSPGTEYGYTF. The whole variable domain, filled in from reference TRBV18 and TRBJ1-2, reads NAGVMQNPRHLVRRRGQEARLRCSPMKGHSHVYWYRQLPEEGLKFMVYLQKENIIDESGMPKERFSAEFPKEGPSILRIQQVVRGDSAAYFCASSPGTEYGYTFGSGTRLTVV.

J is TRBJ2-3 and V is TRBV6-5; 9 bases are shared with TRBD2. Germline V gene data show CDR1 as MNHEY and CDR2 as SVGAGI. The CDR3 totals 14 residues. The ends lost 4 bases at V and 3 bases at J; junction bases unmatched: 2. In nucleotides, the CDR3 is TGTGCCAGCAGTTGGGGACTAGCAACAGATACGCAGTATTTT. Its protein is CASSWGLATDTQYF.

The chain couples TRBV13 to TRBJ2-1, with a tentative D call TRBD2 (5 bases). The length of the CDR3 is 14 residues. The germline CDR1 and CDR2 sequences are PRHDT and FYEKMQ (reference sequence). V lost 3 bases and J 3 bases, leaving 9 bases between the germline ends. The CDR3 sequence: CASSLKGGYNEQFF. DNA for the CDR3: TGTGCCAGCAGCTTGAAAGGAGGCTACAATGAGCAGTTCTTC.

The rearrangement joins TRBV7-9 to TRBJ2-7; unclear D gene. V was shortened by 2 bases and J by 6 bases, with 8 bases between the two germline ends. The CDR3 runs 12 residues. CDR1 SEHNR and CDR2 FQNEAQ come from the germline V gene (reference sequence). The CDR3, as DNA: TGTGCCAGCAGCTTATCAAAGGGCGAGCAGTACTTC. Amino acids: CASSLSKGEQYF.